This T cell receptor beta chain was recorded in a study of early T cells in non-severe SARS-CoV-2 infection (dated by TCRdb to about 2021). Regarding the complete study: Because TCR sequencing was done on bulk RNA from unsorted whole blood, the alpha and beta chains could not be paired. Results the study describes overall, beyond this receptor: VDJdb matching was skewed toward anti-spike CD8 responses and likely underestimated virus-specific expansions, missing private and CD4 specificities.

The study was a case-control design nested within a healthcare worker cohort in London, UK, with weekly nasopharyngeal swab PCR tests and blood sampling. Healthcare workers were enrolled in the week of the UK lockdown, from 23 to 31 March 2020, and were followed every week for up to roughly 15 weeks. The library was generated by 5' RACE. The reads were generated on a NextSeq 500. Unique molecular identifiers were attached to individual cDNA molecules in the TCR library protocol so that sequencing error and PCR bias could be corrected. Sequencing covered both TCR alpha and beta chains, and within each sample the abundances of alpha and beta sequences were tightly co-correlated. Concerning the study's data processing: Decombinator V4 was used to perform V gene, J gene and CDR3 annotation of TCR sequences. TCRs were defined as expanded if a significant change between any two time points was detected under a Poisson model with p below 0.0001. TCR abundances were normalised to the total number of TCRs sequenced in each sample and reported as counts per million. MAIT TCRs were defined by TRAV1-2 paired with TRAJ12, TRAJ20 or TRAJ33, and iNKT TCRs by TRAV10 paired with TRAJ18. VDJdb, accessed 1 November 2021, was searched for CMV, EBV and SARS-CoV-2 annotated TCRs, with TCRs annotated for multiple antigens excluded. The public reads were reprocessed in TCRdb via fastp at Q25 and MiXCR, keeping in-frame beta chains. Duplicate CDR3 protein sequences are folded into a single record with the most common DNA and genes. TCRdb assigned the V and J calls; the authors' analysis was not used. The sample yields 20,000 to 30,000 distinct CDR3 sequences; more than 3.5% were counted once. Around a sixth of the sample is in the top ten clones.

A word on this clonotype: The target of this receptor is not known. No base quality information exists; no much larger clone differs at one position.

The CDR3 sequence holds 15 residues, the cysteine and phenylalanine included. CDR3 DNA only is kept here, 45 bases in frame from base 1. CDR1 and CDR2 were assigned from the germline V gene as SGDLS and YYNGEE. The germline V and J ends show losses of 4 bases and 3 bases respectively, and no gene match explains 10 bases of the junction. This clonotype was sampled from an adult who was a healthcare worker with PCR-confirmed SARS-CoV-2 infection or an uninfected control (not recorded which). The sample taken for sequencing was whole blood. The chain is encoded by TRBV9 joined to TRBJ2-7; 7 junctional bases match TRBD1. The CDR3 loop reads CASSPRQGSYYEQYF. At the DNA level, the sequence is TGTGCCAGCAGCCCAAGACAGGGCTCCTACTACGAGCAGTACTTC.